Listed below are T cell receptor beta chains from one sample, sequenced in a study of identical twins. TCRdb re-derived calls from the 5' RACE reads in MiXCR, one entry per CDR3 protein. The data hold around 1.7 million distinct CDR3 sequences, with 32% observed a single time. The sample consisted of cord blood. These receptors were collected from a newborn girl in good health. Each CDR3 is given with its conserved first and last residue.

j_call: -
v_call: TRBV27
cdr3_length: 15
cdr3_aa: CASSRKGLGYNEQYF

j_call: TRBJ2-1
v_call: TRBV24-1
cdr3_length: 13
cdr3_aa: CATSDLRYNEQFF

j_call: TRBJ2-7
v_call: TRBV6-5
cdr3_length: 14
cdr3_aa: CASRITRLSYEQYF

j_call: TRBJ2-1
v_call: TRBV20-1
cdr3_length: 14
cdr3_aa: CSARKEGGSREQFF

j_call: TRBJ2-1
v_call: TRBV3-1
cdr3_length: 15
cdr3_aa: CASSQGQILYNEQFF

j_call: TRBJ2-5
v_call: TRBV28
cdr3_length: 12
cdr3_aa: CASSARVETQYF

j_call: TRBJ2-5
v_call: TRBV7-2
cdr3_length: 11
cdr3_aa: CASRSGWEQYF

j_call: TRBJ2-7
v_call: TRBV4-2
cdr3_length: 15
cdr3_aa: CASSPDSAIPYEQYF

j_call: TRBJ2-3
v_call: TRBV20-1
cdr3_length: 14
cdr3_aa: CSASWGGPIDTQYF

j_call: TRBJ1-2
v_call: TRBV29-1
cdr3_length: 11
cdr3_aa: CSGGQGHGYTF

j_call: TRBJ2-5
v_call: TRBV12-3/TRBV12-4
cdr3_length: 15
cdr3_aa: CASSLSSGAQGTQYF

j_call: TRBJ1-4
v_call: TRBV6-1
cdr3_length: 15
cdr3_aa: CASTTNGGASEKLFF

j_call: TRBJ1-4
v_call: TRBV13
cdr3_length: 14
cdr3_aa: CASTAGAGYEKLFF

j_call: TRBJ1-6
v_call: TRBV20-1
cdr3_length: 13
cdr3_aa: CSARRGYNSPPHF

j_call: TRBJ2-7
v_call: TRBV25-1
cdr3_length: 14
cdr3_aa: CASSEGRNNYEQYF

j_call: TRBJ2-1
v_call: TRBV11-2
cdr3_length: 18
cdr3_aa: CASSREPGPDLRYNEQFF

j_call: TRBJ2-1
v_call: TRBV12-3/TRBV12-4
cdr3_length: 15
cdr3_aa: CASSLSLAGNNEQFF

j_call: TRBJ2-1
v_call: TRBV18
cdr3_length: 16
cdr3_aa: CASSPDVTRVYNEQFF